Below, 31 T cell receptor beta chains from the same sample are listed, as sequenced in a study of blood T cell repertoires in COVID-19. Generated by immunoSEQ multiplex PCR, the TCRdb table keeps only in-frame clones and is missing some. This table holds around 150,000 clones, about 80% found once. Source material: PBMCs or T cells enriched from blood (not recorded which). The receptor source for this set is a man aged 45 to 65 who had recovered from COVID-19.

In nucleotides, the CDR3 is TGTGCCAGCAGCAAGACACAGGGGGCGATCACTGAAGCTTTCTTT. This codes for CASSKTQGAITEAFF. The chain is built from TRBV6-5 and TRBJ1-1; 9 nucleotides align to TRBD1. Germline lookup yields CDR1 MNHEY and CDR2 SVGAGI. V dropped 6 bases and J dropped 4; count of bases not matched to a gene: 9. This CDR3 has 15 amino acids.

This rearrangement joins TRBV28 to TRBJ2-2; 10 positions match TRBD2. V was clipped by 3 bases and J by 6 bases; unmatched bases: 13. The length of the CDR3 is 18 residues. Per germline, CDR1 MDHEN and CDR2 SYDVKM. The DNA of the CDR3 is TGTGCCAGCAGTTTGGGTCCTAGCGGGAGTCATTCCTCCGGGGAGCTGTTTTTT. It yields the protein CASSLGPSGSHSSGELFF.

This clone has a single count. V usage is TRBV2 and J usage is TRBJ2-1; 7 positions agree with TRBD1. With 6 bases clipped from V and 13 bases from J, the junction kept 9 bases outside the gene matches. The CDR3 has 12 amino acids. Germline V gene data show CDR1 as SNHLY and CDR2 as FYNNEI. The CDR3 DNA is TGTGCCAGCAGCGACTCCGGGACAGAACAGTTCTTC. Translated, it gives CASSDSGTEQFF.

This clone appeared a single time. The rearrangement uses TRBV19 and TRBJ1-1; D ambiguous. This CDR3 has 12 residues. CDR1 is LNHDA, CDR2 SQIVND, per germline (reference sequence). The V gene lost 2 bases and the J gene lost 9 bases, with 10 bases spanning the gap. This CDR3 reads CASSIWGDKAFF. The CDR3 DNA reads as TGTGCCAGTAGTATATGGGGAGATAAAGCTTTCTTT. Full variable domain (remainder filled in from reference TRBV19 and TRBJ1-1): DGGITQSPKYLFRKEGQNVTLSCEQNLNHDAMYWYRQDPGQGLRLIYYSQIVNDFQKGDIAEGYSVSREKKESFPLTVTSAQKNPTAFYLCASSIWGDKAFFGQGTRLTVV.

J is TRBJ2-2 and V is TRBV6-5; no reliable D call. From germline, CDR1 is MNHEY and CDR2 SVGAGI. The CDR3 runs to 12 residues. Deletions cut 6 bases from V and 4 bases from J, with 6 bases between. CDR3 residues: CASRLGTGELFF. The CDR3 DNA reads as TGTGCCAGCAGGCTAGGCACCGGGGAGCTGTTTTTT.

The rearrangement joins TRBV7-3 to TRBJ2-1; 8 bases map to TRBD2. Losses at the gene ends were 5 bases for V and 4 bases for J; bases not matched to a gene: 10. Germline V gives CDR1 SGHTA, CDR2 FQGTGA. The CDR3 is 16 amino acids. CDR3 amino acids: CASSPQKRGPYNEQFF. CDR3 DNA: TGTGCCAGCAGCCCCCAGAAGCGGGGGCCATACAATGAGCAGTTCTTC. Full variable domain (rest looked up from reference TRBV7-3 and TRBJ2-1): GAGVSQTPSNKVTEKGKYVELRCDPISGHTALYWYRQSLGQGPEFLIYFQGTGAADDSGLPNDRFFAVRPEGSVSTLKIQRTERGDSAVYLCASSPQKRGPYNEQFFGPGTRLTVL.

The chain is built from TRBV6-1 and TRBJ1-5, with D hard to call. The ends were cut back, 1 base at V and 5 bases at J, with 9 bases in the middle. There are 14 residues in the CDR3. Germline values: CDR1 MNHNS, CDR2 SASEGT. In nucleotides, the CDR3 is TGTGCCAGCAGTGAAGACAGACCTGATCAGCCCCAGCATTTT. Protein product: CASSEDRPDQPQHF.

V gene TRBV9 combines with J gene TRBJ2-7; 7 bases match TRBD2. Per the germline V gene, CDR1 is SGDLS and CDR2 is YYNGEE. V lost 0 bases to trimming and J lost 4 bases; unmatched junction nucleotides: 4. The CDR3 is made up of 14 amino acids. This CDR3 reads CASSVDGEGYEQYF. The CDR3 DNA sequence: TGTGCCAGCAGCGTAGACGGGGAGGGTTACGAGCAGTACTTC.

The rearrangement links TRBV20-1 to TRBJ2-5; the D gene is possibly TRBD1 (5 bases). The CDR3 is 11 residues long. Trimming stripped 0 bases from V and 7 bases from J, with 6 bases between. Germline CDR1 is DFQATT and CDR2 is SNEGSKA (reference sequence). CDR3 DNA sequence: TGCAGTGCTAGAGATAGGGGGACCCAGTACTTC. Amino acids: CSARDRGTQYF.

This clone showed up just once. The rearrangement uses TRBV12-3 or TRBV12-4 and TRBJ1-1, with a possible D match to TRBD1 (5 bases). The CDR3 has 13 residues. V lost 3 bases to trimming and J lost 5 bases, with 10 bases between them. CDR3 in amino acids: CASSFQGRTEAFF. The CDR3 nucleotides read TGTGCCAGCAGTTTCCAGGGAAGGACTGAAGCTTTCTTT.

This clone has only a few counts. The chain couples TRBV7-9 to TRBJ2-3; 9 bases are shared with TRBD2. The CDR3 totals 14 residues. V shed 8 bases and J 3 bases; nucleotides not matched to a gene: 6. Germline CDR1 and CDR2: SEHNR and FQNEAQ (reference sequence). CDR3 in amino acids: CASVAGVTTDTQYF. The CDR3 coding sequence is TGTGCCAGCGTAGCGGGGGTCACTACAGATACGCAGTATTTT.

V is TRBV6-5 and J is TRBJ2-5, with D maybe TRBD1 (6 bases). The CDR3 runs 14 residues. V was clipped by 0 bases and J by 4 bases, with 9 bases between them. Germline lookup yields CDR1 MNHEY and CDR2 SVGAGI. The CDR3 is CASSYSVDRETQYF. Here the CDR3 DNA reads TGTGCCAGCAGTTACTCTGTGGACAGAGAGACCCAGTACTTC.

The rearrangement links TRBV11-2 to TRBJ2-7, with 8 bases lining up with TRBD2. CDR1 and CDR2 from the germline V gene are SGHAT and FQNNGV. V lost 1 base and J lost 9; bases outside the gene matches: 8. This CDR3 region has 14 residues. The CDR3 spells CASSLGSSGIGQYF. DNA for the CDR3: TGTGCCAGCAGCTTAGGGAGTAGCGGGATCGGGCAGTACTTC.

This clone is a singleton in its sample. The gene calls are TRBV11-3 and TRBJ2-3; TRBD2 matches 12 bases. The V segment lost 5 bases and the J segment 5 bases; nucleotides outside the gene matches: 8. This CDR3 has 16 amino acids. Germline assignment: CDR1 SGHNT and CDR2 YENEEA. CDR3 loop: CASSLSSGGEEDTQYF. The CDR3 DNA reads TGTGCCAGCAGCCTGTCTAGCGGGGGGGAAGAAGATACGCAGTATTTT. The full variable domain, rest sourced from reference TRBV11-3 and TRBJ2-3, is EAGVVQSPRYKIIEKKQPVAFWCNPISGHNTLYWYLQNLGQGPELLIRYENEEAVDDSQLPKDRFSAERLKGVDSTLKIQPAELGDSAVYLCASSLSSGGEEDTQYFGPGTRLTVL.

This clone appeared a few times. The chain carries TRBV6-5 and TRBJ2-5; 9 positions match TRBD2. V dropped 5 bases and J dropped 4; count of bases not matched to a gene: 8. The germline V gene encodes CDR1 MNHEY and CDR2 SVGAGI. The CDR3 has 15 amino acids. CDR3 protein: CASSHISGSAETQYF. CDR3 nucleotide sequence: TGTGCCAGCAGTCATATTAGCGGGAGCGCAGAGACCCAGTACTTC.

The chain couples TRBV15 to TRBJ2-5, with TRBD1 matching over 9 bases. CDR3 length: 15 residues. Looked up from germline, CDR1 is LNHNV and CDR2 is YYDKDF (reference sequence). Trimming took 3 bases from V and 1 from J; bases not matched to a gene: 3. The CDR3 nucleotides are TGTGCCACCAGCAGCGGACAGGGGAGCCAAGAGACCCAGTACTTC. Translated, it gives CATSSGQGSQETQYF.

This clone was seen only a few times. This sequence joins TRBV4-1 and TRBJ2-7; D possibly corresponds to TRBD2 (5 bases). Trimming left V 0 bases short and J 2 bases short, with 8 bases between. Germline V gives CDR1 MGHRA, CDR2 YSYEKL. CDR3 length: 14 residues. The CDR3 DNA reads as TGCGCCAGCAGCCAAGACCCGGGGACCTACGAGCAGTACTTC. Amino acids: CASSQDPGTYEQYF.

The chain uses TRBV24-1 and TRBJ2-2; 10 nucleotides agree with TRBD1. Germline assignment: CDR1 KGHDR and CDR2 SFDVKD. Germline trimming cut 4 bases from V and 7 bases from J; bases unmatched to any gene: 8. The CDR3 consists of 16 residues. The CDR3 region has the DNA TGTGCCACCAGTGACGCTGGGACAGGGGCGTTCGGGGAGCTGTTTTTT. Protein: CATSDAGTGAFGELFF.

The chain employs TRBV2 and TRBJ2-7, with a possible D match to TRBD2 (5 bases). CDR3 length: 12 amino acids. V lost 7 bases to trimming and J lost 5 bases, with 12 bases between them. Germline-derived CDR1 and CDR2 are SNHLY and FYNNEI. The CDR3 reads CASTRGEDEQYF. CDR3 bases: TGTGCCAGCACTCGGGGAGAGGACGAGCAGTACTTC.

J is TRBJ1-4 and V is TRBV11-2; 11 nucleotides agree with TRBD1. The CDR3 runs 15 residues. Germline V gene data show CDR1 as SGHAT and CDR2 as FQNNGV. V was pared by 4 bases and J by 7 bases, with 5 bases of the junction left unmatched. CDR3 in DNA: TGTGCCAGCAGCTCAACCGGGACAGGGGGTGAAAAACTGTTTTTT. This gives the protein CASSSTGTGGEKLFF.

The J gene is TRBJ2-3, the V gene TRBV6-1; 11 positions agree with TRBD2. The CDR3 loop spans 15 amino acids. Looked up from germline, CDR1 is MNHNS and CDR2 is SASEGT. J lost 6 bases, V lost 3 bases, and 5 bases had no gene match. In DNA form, the CDR3 reads TGTGCCAGCAGTGATAGCGGGAGGGCCGGGGATACGCAGTATTTT. Translation: CASSDSGRAGDTQYF.

The chain has TRBV19 and TRBJ1-5, with 8 bases that match TRBD1. With 5 bases clipped from V and 5 bases from J, the junction kept 8 bases outside the gene matches. CDR3 length: 15 residues. Per germline, CDR1 LNHDA and CDR2 SQIVND (reference sequence). The CDR3 sequence: CASSPDRGKDQPQHF. The CDR3 DNA sequence: TGTGCCAGTAGTCCCGACAGGGGTAAAGATCAGCCCCAGCATTTT.

Turning to this clone: Relative to the germline gene, one junction end is altered; a read error may explain this. The gene calls are TRBV6-6 and TRBJ2-1; 7 bases are shared with TRBD2. CDR1 is MNHNY, CDR2 SVGAGI, per germline (reference sequence). This CDR3 is built from 15 residues. The CDR3 DNA is TGTGCCAGCAGTTACCGGGGGGTCTCCCACAATGAGCAGTTCTTC. It translates to CASSYRGVSHNEQFF.

The chain uses TRBV7-2 and TRBJ2-1; D unresolved. This CDR3 has 12 amino acids. Germline V lookup: CDR1 SGHTA, CDR2 FQGNSA. Trimming removed 6 bases from V and 7 bases from J, with 10 bases in between. As DNA, the CDR3 is TGTGCCAGCAGACCCGAACGGAATGAGCAGTTCTTC. This sequence encodes CASRPERNEQFF.

A note on this clone: The identical CDR3 is also encoded by other nucleotide sequences in the sample. The J gene is TRBJ1-2, the V gene TRBV5-4; 7 bases map to TRBD1. The CDR3 is 14 amino acids. V was pared by 0 bases and J by 4 bases, with 3 bases of the junction left unmatched. Germline V gives CDR1 SGHNT, CDR2 YYREEE (reference sequence). The CDR3 is CASSLGQGSYGYTF. Here the CDR3 DNA reads TGTGCCAGCAGCTTGGGACAGGGAAGCTATGGCTACACCTTC.

V is TRBV5-6 and J is TRBJ2-5, with TRBD1 matching over 12 bases. V shed 3 bases and J 2 bases; nucleotides not matched to a gene: 2. The CDR3 has 15 amino acids. The germline V gene has CDR1 SGHDT and CDR2 YYEEEE. CDR3 in DNA: TGTGCCAGCAGCTGGGGACAGGGGGCGCAAGAGACCCAGTACTTC. Translation: CASSWGQGAQETQYF.

In this sample, this clone turned up once. The chain joins TRBV5-8 to TRBJ1-1; D call uncertain. V was trimmed by 1 base and J by 4 bases, leaving 11 bases between them. Germline CDR1 and CDR2: SGHTS and YDEGEE. The CDR3 is 14 amino acids. CDR3 DNA: TGTGCCAGCAGCTTGTTATATTGGGCCACTGAAGCTTTCTTT. Protein: CASSLLYWATEAFF.

This clone was detected once. The chain has TRBV19 and TRBJ1-2; the D gene is possibly TRBD1 (6 bases). V was pared by 5 bases and J by 0 bases, with 10 bases between. Germline V lookup: CDR1 LNHDA, CDR2 SQIVND (reference sequence). CDR3 length: 14 residues. CDR3 sequence (DNA): TGTGCCAGTAGTGTGGGGACAACTAACTATGGCTACACCTTC. It is translated as CASSVGTTNYGYTF.

The chain employs TRBV7-2 and TRBJ2-4, with 8 nucleotides matching TRBD1. The CDR3 is 14 amino acids. Trimming at V came to 3 bases and at J to 4 bases, leaving 2 bases not matched to a gene. Germline V gene sequence: CDR1 SGHTA, CDR2 FQGNSA. The CDR3 loop is CASSLTGAKNIQYF. In nucleotides, the CDR3 is TGTGCCAGCAGCTTGACAGGGGCTAAAAACATTCAGTACTTC.

The chain has TRBV7-6 and TRBJ1-3; maybe TRBD1 (6 bases). CDR1 is SGHVS, CDR2 FNYEAQ, per germline. Between the trimmed V and J ends, which lost 0 bases and 0 bases, there was a span of 6 bases. The CDR3 has 15 amino acids. The CDR3: CASSLATGSGNTIYF. As DNA, the CDR3 is TGTGCCAGCAGCTTAGCGACAGGCTCTGGAAACACCATATATTTT.

The rearrangement links TRBV5-1 to TRBJ2-5; TRBD1 aligns across 7 bases. The J segment lost 4 bases and the V segment lost 3 bases, leaving 6 bases of the junction unmatched. The CDR3 loop spans 14 amino acids. Germline V lookup: CDR1 SGHRS, CDR2 YFSETQ. The CDR3 sequence: CASSSGTARETQYF. The CDR3 DNA sequence: TGCGCCAGCAGCTCTGGGACAGCCAGAGAGACCCAGTACTTC.